The 7 T cell receptor beta chains reported below all come from one sample, sequenced in a study of blood T cells in healthy people across ages. Alongside a J-beta primer mix, a sample-barcoded 5' primer served in a second PCR lasting 7 to 11 cycles. TCRdb ran MiXCR on the 5' RACE reads and lists one entry per CDR3 protein. The data hold nearly 1 million distinct CDR3 sequences, with 45% to 60% observed a single time. Sample: blood. The receptor source for this set is a woman aged 55-75 years in good health.

The chain employs TRBV20-1 and TRBJ2-5; TRBD2 aligns across 10 bases. Germline V lookup: CDR1 DFQATT, CDR2 SNEGSKA (reference sequence). Trimming took 5 bases from V and 11 from J; bases not matched to a gene: 23. The CDR3 is 17 amino acids. The CDR3 protein is CSAPYRLAGKSHNEQYF. CDR3 bases: TGCAGTGCTCCCTACCGACTAGCGGGTAAATCCCACAATGAGCAGTACTTC.

In its sample, this clonotype was seen a few times. The chain combines TRBV5-1 with TRBJ2-3; 11 nucleotides match TRBD2. CDR1 and CDR2 from the germline V gene are SGHRS and YFSETQ. This CDR3 spans 15 amino acids. Trimming cost V 5 bases and J 5 bases; bases outside gene matches: 7. The chain's CDR3 is CASRKLAGVLDTQYF. DNA for the CDR3: TGCGCCAGCAGAAAACTAGCGGGAGTGTTAGATACGCAGTATTTT.

This clonotype turned up a few times. The chain couples TRBV5-1 to TRBJ2-3; a weak D match, TRBD2 (6 bases). Germline lookup yields CDR1 SGHRS and CDR2 YFSETQ. CDR3 size: 15 residues. With 2 bases removed from V and 6 bases from J, the gap between germline ends came to 16 bases. CDR3 amino acids: CASSFWRDNTDTQYF. CDR3 coding DNA: TGCGCCAGCAGCTTTTGGCGGGATAACACCGATACGCAGTATTTT.

Worth noting for this clonotype: One end of the junction varies from germline; a read error may be responsible. The V call is TRBV2, the J call TRBJ2-7; 9 bases are a match to TRBD1. The CDR3 has 14 amino acids. Germline V gene data show CDR1 as SNHLY and CDR2 as FYNNEI. The CDR3 nucleotides are TGTGCCAGCAAACAACAGGGGGCGGCTTACGAACAGTACTTC. This gives the protein CASKQQGAAYEQYF.

This clonotype was counted a few times. The V call is TRBV7-9, the J call TRBJ2-1, with D perhaps matching TRBD2 (6 bases). Trimming pared 5 bases from V and 3 bases from J, leaving 17 bases between. Germline V lookup: CDR1 SEHNR, CDR2 FQNEAQ (reference sequence). This CDR3 spans 16 amino acids. CDR3 sequence: CASSRNLLAGYNEQFF. CDR3 sequence (DNA): TGTGCCAGCAGCCGCAATTTACTAGCCGGCTACAATGAGCAGTTCTTC. Together with reference TRBV7-9 and TRBJ2-1, the CDR3 gives the full variable domain: DTGVSQNPRHKITKRGQNVTFRCDPISEHNRLYWYRQTLGQGPEFLTYFQNEAQLEKSRLLSDRFSAERPKGSFSTLEIQRTEQGDSAMYLCASSRNLLAGYNEQFFGPGTRLTVL.

The rearrangement uses TRBV6-5 and TRBJ2-1, with 7 positions matching TRBD2. V was clipped by 6 bases and J by 4 bases; unmatched bases: 9. The CDR3 contains 15 residues. Looked up from germline, CDR1 is MNHEY and CDR2 is SVGAGI. CDR3 in amino acids: CASSDGLVGYNEQFF. CDR3 coding DNA: TGTGCCAGCAGCGACGGACTAGTTGGGTACAATGAGCAGTTCTTC.

The J gene is TRBJ2-7, the V gene TRBV7-3; D may be TRBD1 (5 bases). Germline assignment: CDR1 SGHTA and CDR2 FQGTGA. The CDR3 length is 17 residues. V lost 2 bases, J lost 7 bases, and 24 bases lay in between. CDR3 residues: CASSLFASSSQGNEQYF. The CDR3 DNA is TGTGCCAGCAGCTTATTCGCTAGTAGCAGCCAGGGCAATGAGCAGTACTTC.